This entry lists 19 T cell receptor beta chains sequenced from one sample in a study of OX40 agonist ivuxolimab in advanced cancers. Clones were sequenced by immunoSEQ multiplex PCR, and TCRdb holds only the in-frame ones, with some missing. This table holds 70,000 to 90,000 clones, around four fifths found once. The sample consisted of CD4+ or CD8+ T cells sorted from blood, taken in a trial of the OX40 agonist ivuxolimab. The receptors come from an adult with an advanced solid tumor such as melanoma, head and neck, liver or kidney cancer.

J is TRBJ2-2 and V is TRBV7-9, with no clear D. The V gene's germline CDR1 is SEHNR and CDR2 FQNEAQ (reference sequence). V gave up 4 bases and J gave up 4 bases, with 4 bases separating them. This CDR3 contains 12 residues. Written as DNA, the CDR3 is TGTGCCAGCAGCTATAGCACCGGGGAGCTGTTTTTT. Translated: CASSYSTGELFF. The variable domain in full, completed from reference TRBV7-9 and TRBJ2-2, reads DTGVSQNPRHKITKRGQNVTFRCDPISEHNRLYWYRQTLGQGPEFLTYFQNEAQLEKSRLLSDRFSAERPKGSFSTLEIQRTEQGDSAMYLCASSYSTGELFFGEGSRLTVL.

The rearrangement joins TRBV5-1 to TRBJ2-3, with 7 bases identical to TRBD2. Looked up from germline, CDR1 is SGHRS and CDR2 is YFSETQ. V lost 0 bases and J lost 6; bases outside the gene matches: 13. This CDR3 contains 17 residues. CDR3 sequence (DNA): TGCGCCAGCAGCTTGGCCAACCGGGGGGTACTGAGGGATACGCAGTATTTT. Its translation is CASSLANRGVLRDTQYF.

The rearrangement uses TRBV7-2 and TRBJ2-6; D is undetermined. The CDR3 sequence is 14 residues long. CDR1 is SGHTA and CDR2 is FQGNSA in the germline V gene. Trimming pared 1 base from V and 4 bases from J, leaving 5 bases between. This chain's CDR3 is CASSLDPGANVLTF. The CDR3 DNA reads TGTGCCAGCAGCTTAGACCCCGGGGCCAACGTCCTGACTTTC.

This chain links TRBV5-5 with TRBJ1-1; the D gene is possibly TRBD1 (6 bases). Germline assignment: CDR1 SGHKS and CDR2 YYEKEE (reference sequence). The length of the CDR3 is 15 residues. V was trimmed by 5 bases and J by 1 base, leaving 15 bases between them. The CDR3 nucleotides are TGTGCCAGCAGGCGAATCGGACAGACGAACACTGAAGCTTTCTTT. The encoded protein is CASRRIGQTNTEAFF. The full variable domain, rest sourced from reference TRBV5-5 and TRBJ1-1, is DAGVTQSPTHLIKTRGQQVTLRCSPISGHKSVSWYQQVLGQGPQFIFQYYEKEERGRGNFPDRFSARQFPNYSSELNVNALLLGDSALYLCASRRIGQTNTEAFFGQGTRLTVV.

The rearrangement joins TRBV5-1 to TRBJ1-1, with TRBD1 identical over 9 bases. Germline-derived CDR1 and CDR2 are SGHRS and YFSETQ. The CDR3 totals 17 residues. Trimming cost V 4 bases and J 4 bases; bases outside gene matches: 14. The CDR3 bases are TGCGCCAGCAGCCCGGGGGGGACAGGGACGTGGGGCACTGAAGCTTTCTTT. Amino acid sequence: CASSPGGTGTWGTEAFF.

The chain joins TRBV11-3 to TRBJ1-1, with a tentative D call TRBD1 (5 bases). Germline assignment: CDR1 SGHNT and CDR2 YENEEA. The V gene lost 3 bases and the J gene lost 7 bases, with 12 bases spanning the gap. The CDR3 extends over 13 amino acids. The CDR3 DNA sequence: TGTGCCAGCAGCTTCCGGGACGGACTTGAAGCTTTCTTT. This gives the protein CASSFRDGLEAFF.

The chain links TRBV7-9 to TRBJ1-2; no reliable D call. The V gene's germline CDR1 is SEHNR and CDR2 FQNEAQ (reference sequence). CDR3 size: 12 residues. Between the trimmed V and J ends, which lost 4 bases and 3 bases, there was a span of 6 bases. DNA of the CDR3: TGTGCCAGCAGCTCCGGGGACTATGGCTACACCTTC. Amino acid sequence: CASSSGDYGYTF.

This chain links TRBV29-1 with TRBJ2-5; the D call may be TRBD1 or TRBD2 (5 bases each). Trimming cost V 3 bases and J 1 base, with 12 bases left between them. This CDR3 has 14 amino acids. Germline V gene lookup returns CDR1 SQVTM and CDR2 ANQGSEA. CDR3 protein: CSVEARDRQETQYF. CDR3 nucleotides: TGCAGCGTTGAGGCCCGGGACCGCCAAGAGACCCAGTACTTC.

The rearrangement links TRBV9 to TRBJ2-3; no firm D call. V was shortened by 2 bases and J by 4 bases, with 17 bases between the two germline ends. The CDR3 has 16 residues. Germline CDR1 and CDR2: SGDLS and YYNGEE. CDR3 loop: CASSVSSHLRADTQYF. The CDR3 nucleotides read TGTGCCAGCAGCGTCAGTTCTCACCTACGGGCAGATACGCAGTATTTT. Full variable domain (rest looked up from reference TRBV9 and TRBJ2-3): DSGVTQTPKHLITATGQRVTLRCSPRSGDLSVYWYQQSLDQGLQFLIQYYNGEERAKGNILERFSAQQFPDLHSELNLSSLELGDSALYFCASSVSSHLRADTQYFGPGTRLTVL.

This clone showed up just a few times. This chain joins TRBV28 and TRBJ1-1, with D perhaps TRBD1 (5 bases). The CDR3 runs 14 residues. Looked up from germline, CDR1 is MDHEN and CDR2 is SYDVKM. V lost 6 bases and J lost 7, with 18 bases in between. This CDR3 is CASRPRDFGGEAFF. As DNA, the CDR3 is TGTGCCAGCAGACCAAGGGACTTTGGGGGTGAAGCTTTCTTT.

This chain connects TRBV30 to TRBJ2-4; 7 positions match TRBD2. V shed 7 bases and J 3 bases; nucleotides not matched to a gene: 6. Germline loops: CDR1 GTSNPN, CDR2 SVGIG (reference sequence). The CDR3 covers 13 residues. The CDR3 DNA is TGTGCCTCCTCTCTAGCGGTCAAAAACATTCAGTACTTC. As protein: CASSLAVKNIQYF.

The gene calls are TRBV30 and TRBJ2-6; weak D call: TRBD2 (5 bases). Between the trimmed V and J ends, which lost 6 bases and 4 bases, there was a span of 7 bases. CDR3 length: 12 amino acids. Germline V gene data show CDR1 as GTSNPN and CDR2 as SVGIG (reference sequence). The CDR3 is CACPGGANVLTF. CDR3 sequence (DNA): TGTGCCTGCCCGGGGGGGGCCAACGTCCTGACTTTC.

The gene calls are TRBV7-8 and TRBJ2-1, with D maybe TRBD2 (5 bases). This CDR3 has 15 amino acids. Germline values: CDR1 SGHVS, CDR2 FQNEAQ. Trimming pared 2 bases from V and 9 bases from J, leaving 17 bases between. The CDR3 protein is CASSLSQRRLGEQFF. CDR3 in DNA: TGTGCCAGCAGCTTAAGTCAGCGGAGGCTGGGTGAGCAGTTCTTC.

This clone was picked up a small number of times. The chain couples TRBV23-1 to TRBJ2-3; D might be TRBD2 (5 bases). TRBV23-1 is noted as an ORF with a role that remains uncertain. The CDR3 has 20 amino acids. With 4 bases removed from V and 2 bases from J, the gap between germline ends came to 28 bases. The CDR3, as DNA: TGCGCCAGCAGTCTCCTGGTTCCCCCCGTTCTGGGGAGTGACACAGATACGCAGTATTTT. Translation gives CASSLLVPPVLGSDTDTQYF.

V gene TRBV27 combines with J gene TRBJ2-6; D tentatively fits TRBD1 or TRBD2 (5 bases each). CDR1 is MNHEY and CDR2 is SMNVEV in the germline V gene (reference sequence). The CDR3 length is 15 residues. V lost 7 bases, J lost 4 bases, and 14 bases lay in between. The CDR3 sequence is CASKKPGAGANVLTF. The CDR3 bases are TGTGCCAGCAAAAAGCCCGGGGCCGGGGCCAACGTCCTGACTTTC.

The chain recombines TRBV6-6 with TRBJ1-6, with D uncertain. This CDR3 has 12 amino acids. The V end lost 7 bases, the J end lost 8 bases, and 9 bases lay between the germline ends. Germline V gives CDR1 MNHNY, CDR2 SVGAGI (reference sequence). CDR3 sequence: CASTSSDSPLHF. The CDR3 DNA sequence: TGTGCCAGCACCTCCTCGGATTCACCCCTCCACTTT.

This clone was observed a few times. J is TRBJ2-7 and V is TRBV11-2, with a tentative D call TRBD2 (6 bases). V lost 5 bases and J 4 bases, leaving 12 bases between the germline ends. CDR3 length: 13 residues. Germline V lookup: CDR1 SGHAT, CDR2 FQNNGV. The CDR3 nucleotides are TGTGCCAGCAGCCCGATCCGGGGGTACGAGCAGTACTTC. Translating it yields CASSPIRGYEQYF.

This clone was seen a few times. The rearrangement joins TRBV30 to TRBJ1-1; 7 nucleotides match TRBD1. Trimming took 2 bases from V and 5 from J; bases not matched to a gene: 11. CDR3 length: 15 residues. Looked up from germline, CDR1 is GTSNPN and CDR2 is SVGIG (reference sequence). The CDR3 sequence is CAWSLTGFRRTEAFF. CDR3 nucleotide sequence: TGTGCCTGGAGTCTGACAGGGTTCAGGCGGACTGAAGCTTTCTTT.

This sequence joins TRBV5-4 and TRBJ1-3, with D maybe TRBD1 (5 bases). Germline CDR1 and CDR2: SGHNT and YYREEE (reference sequence). V lost 4 bases, J lost 0 bases, and 17 bases lay in between. This CDR3 spans 17 amino acids. DNA of the CDR3: TGTGCCAGCAGCCCCAAGGGACGGTTGGACTCTGGAAACACCATATATTTT. Protein product: CASSPKGRLDSGNTIYF.